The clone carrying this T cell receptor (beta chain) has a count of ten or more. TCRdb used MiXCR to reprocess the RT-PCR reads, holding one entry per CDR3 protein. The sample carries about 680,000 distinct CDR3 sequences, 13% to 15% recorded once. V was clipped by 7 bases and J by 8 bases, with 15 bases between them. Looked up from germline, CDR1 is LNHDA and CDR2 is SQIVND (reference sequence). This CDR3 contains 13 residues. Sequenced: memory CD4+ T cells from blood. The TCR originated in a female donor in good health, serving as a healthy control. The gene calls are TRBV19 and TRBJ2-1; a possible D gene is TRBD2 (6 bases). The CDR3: CASTLTGVDEQFF. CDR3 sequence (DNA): TGTGCCAGTACGTTGACGGGAGTGGATGAGCAGTTCTTC.